The 25 T cell receptor beta chains in this list originate from one sample, sequenced in a study of cytomegalovirus exposure and HLA in healthy donors. 13 Jbeta primers and 60 Vbeta primers were used for the PCR. Data came from immunoSEQ multiplex PCR; TCRdb stores just in-frame clones and leaves some out. The sample shows about 120,000 clones, roughly 69% of them seen only once. Input material: PBMCs. The receptors derive from a human donor in good health.

This clone was recorded a few times. V is TRBV18 and J is TRBJ2-2, with D possibly matching TRBD2 (5 bases). The germline V and J ends were trimmed by 0 bases and 3 bases, with 11 bases remaining between them. Germline CDR1 and CDR2: KGHSH and LQKENI. The CDR3 covers 16 residues. CDR3 loop: CASSPPEATYTGELFF. CDR3 DNA sequence: TGTGCCAGCTCACCACCGGAGGCCACTTACACCGGGGAGCTGTTTTTT.

The rearrangement uses TRBV30 and TRBJ1-3; TRBD1 matches 10 bases. Germline V CDR1 and CDR2: GTSNPN, SVGIG (reference sequence). V trimming: 3 bases; J trimming: 3 bases; junction bases outside the gene matches: 8. The CDR3 contains 16 residues. CDR3 protein: CAWRPRDRGYGNTIYF. CDR3 DNA: TGTGCCTGGAGACCCCGGGACAGGGGATATGGAAACACCATATATTTT.

The V and J genes are TRBV27 and TRBJ2-7; D perhaps matches TRBD1 (5 bases). Trimming removed 3 bases at V and 6 bases at J, with 12 bases between. Germline V lookup: CDR1 MNHEY, CDR2 SMNVEV (reference sequence). CDR3 length: 13 residues. The CDR3 coding sequence is TGTGCCAGCAGTTTCGACAGCAGCTTCGAGCAGTACTTC. Its protein is CASSFDSSFEQYF.

The chain employs TRBV20-1 and TRBJ2-5; D remains ambiguous. V shed 3 bases and J shed 7 bases, with 9 bases lying between them. Looked up from germline, CDR1 is DFQATT and CDR2 is SNEGSKA (reference sequence). The CDR3 runs to 11 residues. CDR3 residues: CSASAPGTQYF. In nucleotides, the CDR3 is TGCAGTGCTAGTGCCCCGGGGACCCAGTACTTC.

The CDR3 sequence: CAIKNTGVGKSEQYF. Written as DNA, the CDR3 is TGTGCCATCAAGAATACAGGGGTGGGGAAGTCGGAGCAGTACTTC. This chain links TRBV10-3 with TRBJ2-7; 7 bases agree with TRBD1. V was clipped by 7 bases and J by 7 bases; unmatched bases: 16. The V gene's germline CDR1 is ENHRY and CDR2 SYGVKD. The CDR3 runs to 15 residues.

The chain links TRBV5-4 to TRBJ1-2; 8 positions match TRBD1. This CDR3 region has 13 residues. V gave up 1 base and J gave up 5 bases; unmatched junction bases: 1. Germline V gives CDR1 SGHNT, CDR2 YYREEE (reference sequence). CDR3: CASSLRTGYGYTF. Here the CDR3 DNA reads TGTGCCAGCAGCTTGAGGACAGGGTATGGCTACACCTTC.

This clone was recorded a few times. V gene TRBV19 combines with J gene TRBJ2-3, with D possibly TRBD1 on 6 matching bases. Germline V CDR1 and CDR2: LNHDA, SQIVND (reference sequence). V was pared by 4 bases and J by 5 bases, with 16 bases between. The CDR3 sequence is 15 residues long. For the CDR3, the DNA is TGTGCCAGTAGTAATAACAGGGTCCAGGGAGATACGCAGTATTTT. Its translation is CASSNNRVQGDTQYF.

A few counts support this clone. The J gene is TRBJ1-4, the V gene TRBV14, with D tentatively TRBD1 (6 bases). The CDR3 extends over 15 amino acids. V shed 1 base and J shed 7 bases, with 13 bases lying between them. Germline values: CDR1 SGHDN, CDR2 FVKESK. The DNA of the CDR3 is TGTGCCAGCAGCCAAGTCCCGGACAGAGTTGAAAAACTGTTTTTT. It yields the protein CASSQVPDRVEKLFF.

J is TRBJ2-3 and V is TRBV4-2, with D possibly being TRBD2 (5 bases). From germline, CDR1 is LGHNA and CDR2 YNFKEQ. The germline V and J ends were trimmed by 5 bases and 3 bases, with 18 bases remaining between them. This CDR3 contains 16 residues. CDR3 sequence: CASSESGRGLTDTQYF. For the CDR3, the DNA is TGTGCCAGCAGCGAAAGTGGGCGAGGGTTGACAGATACGCAGTATTTT.

The V gene is TRBV5-1, the J gene TRBJ2-1; 8 bases agree with TRBD2. The CDR3 extends over 14 amino acids. With 0 bases clipped from V and 7 bases from J, the junction kept 3 bases outside the gene matches. CDR1 is SGHRS, CDR2 YFSETQ, per germline. CDR3 region: CASSLEAGVNEQFF. As DNA, the CDR3 is TGCGCCAGCAGCTTGGAAGCGGGAGTAAATGAGCAGTTCTTC.

The chain uses TRBV4-3 and TRBJ2-3; D perhaps matches TRBD1 (5 bases). The CDR3 consists of 14 residues. Germline V gene lookup returns CDR1 LGHNA and CDR2 YSLEER. Trimming pared 2 bases from V and 0 bases from J, leaving 6 bases between. The CDR3 DNA follows: TGCGCCAGCAGCCAAAGGGGTAGCACAGATACGCAGTATTTT. This encodes CASSQRGSTDTQYF.

The V gene is TRBV29-1, the J gene TRBJ2-1, with TRBD2 matching 9 bases. The CDR3 runs 13 residues. V was clipped by 3 bases and J by 4 bases; unmatched bases: 1. Germline lookup yields CDR1 SQVTM and CDR2 ANQGSEA. CDR3 residues: CSVERGGYNEQFF. CDR3 coding DNA: TGCAGCGTTGAGCGGGGGGGTTACAATGAGCAGTTCTTC.

The sample holds a few counts of this clone. This chain connects TRBV6-5 to TRBJ1-2; weak D call: TRBD1 (6 bases). The CDR3 runs to 11 residues. Germline loops: CDR1 MNHEY, CDR2 SVGAGI. V was pared by 5 bases and J by 9 bases, with 10 bases between. This CDR3 reads CASSTGIRYTF. The CDR3 DNA reads TGTGCCAGCAGTACAGGGATACGCTACACCTTC.

This clone was picked up a small number of times. The V gene is TRBV5-1, the J gene TRBJ1-1; TRBD1 might be the D (5 bases). Per germline, CDR1 SGHRS and CDR2 YFSETQ. V was shortened by 6 bases and J by 8 bases, with 14 bases between the two germline ends. This CDR3 has 12 amino acids. CDR3 bases: TGCGCCAGCACGACTGGGTGGGGCGAAGCTTTCTTT. Amino acid sequence: CASTTGWGEAFF. Supplemented by reference TRBV5-1 and TRBJ1-1, the full variable domain reads KAGVTQTPRYLIKTRGQQVTLSCSPISGHRSVSWYQQTPGQGLQFLFEYFSETQRNKGNFPGRFSGRQFSNSRSEMNVSTLELGDSALYLCASTTGWGEAFFGQGTRLTVV.

The chain recombines TRBV18 with TRBJ2-6; TRBD1 agrees at 8 bases. Per the germline V gene, CDR1 is KGHSH and CDR2 is LQKENI. The V segment lost 1 base and the J segment 2 bases; nucleotides outside the gene matches: 10. This CDR3 is 19 amino acids long. The CDR3 DNA reads TGTGCCAGCTCACCACGCCCCAGGGGGCTCGGGGCTGGGGCCAACGTCCTGACTTTC. Encoded protein: CASSPRPRGLGAGANVLTF.

This clone was picked up one time. V gene TRBV6-6 combines with J gene TRBJ1-6; a weak D match, TRBD1 (5 bases). There are 16 residues in the CDR3. Germline CDR1 and CDR2: MNHNY and SVGAGI (reference sequence). Trimming removed 5 bases at V and 0 bases at J, with 11 bases between. CDR3 loop: CASSRYDSSYNSPLHF. Written as DNA, the CDR3 is TGTGCCAGCAGTCGATATGACAGCTCCTATAATTCACCCCTCCACTTT.

This chain links TRBV7-8 with TRBJ2-2; perhaps TRBD2 as D (5 bases). V was clipped by 0 bases and J by 2 bases, with 19 bases between them. This CDR3 comprises 19 residues. Looked up from germline, CDR1 is SGHVS and CDR2 is FQNEAQ. Here the CDR3 reads CASSLAIPRAGFNTGELFF. In DNA form, the CDR3 reads TGTGCCAGCAGCTTAGCCATCCCGCGGGCCGGGTTCAACACCGGGGAGCTGTTTTTT.

This clone was detected only a few times. This chain connects TRBV7-9 to TRBJ2-3, with TRBD2 identical over 14 bases. The V gene's germline CDR1 is SEHNR and CDR2 FQNEAQ (reference sequence). Germline trimming cut 7 bases from V and 0 bases from J; bases unmatched to any gene: 6. The CDR3 contains 17 residues. This chain's CDR3 is CASTPGLAGASTDTQYF. CDR3 DNA sequence: TGTGCCAGCACCCCGGGACTAGCGGGGGCTAGCACAGATACGCAGTATTTT.

DNA of the CDR3: TGTGCCAGCAGCCAATACAGGGAGAAAGATACGCAGTATTTT. This sequence encodes CASSQYREKDTQYF. The chain links TRBV9 to TRBJ2-3; possible D gene TRBD1, 6 bases. The CDR3 totals 14 residues. Germline values: CDR1 SGDLS, CDR2 YYNGEE. Deletions cut 4 bases from V and 5 bases from J, with 14 bases between.

The chain employs TRBV18 and TRBJ2-7; TRBD2 is a possible D gene (5 bases). This CDR3 spans 12 amino acids. The germline V and J ends were trimmed by 6 bases and 5 bases, with 11 bases remaining between them. CDR1 and CDR2 (germline): KGHSH, LQKENI. The CDR3 loop reads CASSPTGDEQYF. The CDR3 coding sequence is TGTGCCAGCTCCCCAACCGGGGACGAGCAGTACTTC.

This rearrangement joins TRBV29-1 to TRBJ2-7, with D perhaps TRBD1 (5 bases). The CDR3 runs 13 residues. With 4 bases removed from V and 6 bases from J, the gap between germline ends came to 16 bases. CDR1 is SQVTM and CDR2 is ANQGSEA in the germline V gene. The chain's CDR3 is CSVGAGLDGEQYF. CDR3 coding DNA: TGCAGCGTTGGGGCAGGGCTCGATGGCGAGCAGTACTTC.

V and J are TRBV27 and TRBJ2-4; 10 bases are a match to TRBD1. Unmatched junction bases numbered 4, after V lost 4 bases and J lost 4 bases. CDR1 MNHEY and CDR2 SMNVEV come from the germline V gene (reference sequence). This CDR3 has 15 amino acids. CDR3 loop: CASSSTGGWKNIQYF. The DNA for the CDR3 is TGTGCCAGCAGTTCGACAGGGGGCTGGAAAAACATTCAGTACTTC.

V and J are TRBV13 and TRBJ1-6; the D gene is possibly TRBD1 (6 bases). In germline, CDR1 is PRHDT, CDR2 FYEKMQ (reference sequence). The CDR3 extends over 14 amino acids. Trimming stripped 5 bases from V and 10 bases from J, with 15 bases between. The CDR3 DNA sequence: TGTGCCAGCAGCCCGGGACAATTAGAGTCACCCCTCCACTTT. It codes for CASSPGQLESPLHF.

V usage is TRBV7-6 and J usage is TRBJ1-3; 7 bases map to TRBD1. Germline V CDR1 and CDR2: SGHVS, FNYEAQ. J gave up 2 bases and V 5 bases, and 6 bases lay outside the gene matches. The CDR3 loop spans 15 amino acids. The CDR3 DNA reads TGTGCCAGCAGCGTCGCGAGGGGGCCTGGAAACACCATATATTTT. Its translation is CASSVARGPGNTIYF. Supplemented by reference TRBV7-6 and TRBJ1-3, the full variable domain reads GAGVSQSPRYKVTKRGQDVALRCDPISGHVSLYWYRQALGQGPEFLTYFNYEAQQDKSGLPNDRFSAERPEGSISTLTIQRTEQRDSAMYRCASSVARGPGNTIYFGEGSWLTVV.

The rearrangement joins TRBV5-1 to TRBJ1-1; 7 nucleotides agree with TRBD1. With 3 bases clipped from V and 2 bases from J, the junction kept 7 bases outside the gene matches. CDR1 and CDR2 from the germline V gene are SGHRS and YFSETQ. The CDR3 is 15 residues long. The CDR3 protein is CASSSTGTDNTEAFF. The CDR3 DNA sequence: TGCGCCAGCAGCTCCACCGGGACAGACAACACTGAAGCTTTCTTT.